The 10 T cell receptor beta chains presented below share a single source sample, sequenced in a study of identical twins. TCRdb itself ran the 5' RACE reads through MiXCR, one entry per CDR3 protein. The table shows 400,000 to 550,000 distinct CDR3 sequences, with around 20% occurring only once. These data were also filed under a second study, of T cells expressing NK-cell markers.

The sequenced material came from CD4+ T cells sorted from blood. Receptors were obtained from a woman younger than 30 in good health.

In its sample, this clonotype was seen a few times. The CDR3 loop is CSASGNAGITDTQYF. Here the CDR3 DNA reads TGCAGTGCTAGCGGAAATGCGGGAATCACAGATACGCAGTATTTT. The chain links TRBV20-1 to TRBJ2-3; perhaps TRBD2 as D (6 bases). V gave up 3 bases and J gave up 2 bases, with 15 bases separating them. This CDR3 has 15 amino acids. Looked up from germline, CDR1 is DFQATT and CDR2 is SNEGSKA (reference sequence).

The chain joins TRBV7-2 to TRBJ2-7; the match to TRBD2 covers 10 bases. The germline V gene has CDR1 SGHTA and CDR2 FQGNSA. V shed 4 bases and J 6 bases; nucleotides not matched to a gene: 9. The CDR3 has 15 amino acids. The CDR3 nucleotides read TGTGCCAGCAGCTCGGGAGTTAGCGGGAGGCTCGAGCAGTACTTC. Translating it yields CASSSGVSGRLEQYF.

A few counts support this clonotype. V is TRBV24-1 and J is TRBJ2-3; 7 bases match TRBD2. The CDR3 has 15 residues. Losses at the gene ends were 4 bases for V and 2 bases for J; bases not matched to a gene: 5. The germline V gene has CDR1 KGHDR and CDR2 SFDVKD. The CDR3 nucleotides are TGTGCCACCAGTGACAGCGGGGATTCCACAGATACGCAGTATTTT. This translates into CATSDSGDSTDTQYF.

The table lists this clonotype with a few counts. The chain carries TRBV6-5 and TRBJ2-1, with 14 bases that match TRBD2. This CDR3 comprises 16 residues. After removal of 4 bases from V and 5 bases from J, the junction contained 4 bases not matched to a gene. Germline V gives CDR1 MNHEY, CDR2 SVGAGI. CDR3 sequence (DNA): TGTGCCAGCAGTTCCCGACTAGCGGGAGGGCACAATGAGCAGTTCTTC. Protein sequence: CASSSRLAGGHNEQFF.

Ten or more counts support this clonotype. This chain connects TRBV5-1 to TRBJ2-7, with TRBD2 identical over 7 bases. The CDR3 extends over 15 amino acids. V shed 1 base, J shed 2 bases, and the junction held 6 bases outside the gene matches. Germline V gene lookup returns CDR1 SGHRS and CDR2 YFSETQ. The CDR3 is CASSLLASGAYEQYF. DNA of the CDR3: TGCGCCAGCAGCTTGTTGGCTAGCGGAGCCTACGAGCAGTACTTC.

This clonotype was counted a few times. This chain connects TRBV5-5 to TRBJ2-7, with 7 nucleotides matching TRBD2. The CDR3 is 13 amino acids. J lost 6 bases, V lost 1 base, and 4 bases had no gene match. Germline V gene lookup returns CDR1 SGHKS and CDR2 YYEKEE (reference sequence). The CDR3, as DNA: TGTGCCAGCAGCTTGAGACTAGCCGTCGAGCAGTACTTC. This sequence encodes CASSLRLAVEQYF. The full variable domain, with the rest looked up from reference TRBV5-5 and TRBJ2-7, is DAGVTQSPTHLIKTRGQQVTLRCSPISGHKSVSWYQQVLGQGPQFIFQYYEKEERGRGNFPDRFSARQFPNYSSELNVNALLLGDSALYLCASSLRLAVEQYFGPGTRLTVT.

The CDR3: CSVDGGSGANVLTF. In nucleotides, the CDR3 is TGCAGCGTTGACGGGGGTTCTGGGGCCAACGTCCTGACTTTC. V usage is TRBV29-1 and J usage is TRBJ2-6; D is possibly TRBD2 (6 bases). Trimming took 3 bases from V and 1 from J, leaving 7 bases between them. The germline V gene has CDR1 SQVTM and CDR2 ANQGSEA. The CDR3 sequence is 14 residues long.

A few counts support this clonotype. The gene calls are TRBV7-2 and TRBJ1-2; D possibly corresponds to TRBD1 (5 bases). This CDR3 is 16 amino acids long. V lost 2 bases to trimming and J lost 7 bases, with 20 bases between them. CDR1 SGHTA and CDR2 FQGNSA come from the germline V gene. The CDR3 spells CASSLKGPGHSGGYTF. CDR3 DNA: TGTGCCAGCAGCTTAAAAGGTCCAGGGCACTCTGGTGGCTACACCTTC.

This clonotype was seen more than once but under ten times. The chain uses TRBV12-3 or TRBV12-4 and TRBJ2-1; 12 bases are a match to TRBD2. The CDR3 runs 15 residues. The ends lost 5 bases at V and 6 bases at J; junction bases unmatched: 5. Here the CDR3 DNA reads TGTGCCAGCAGTGTTATGACTAGCGGGAGCAATGAGCAGTTCTTC. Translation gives CASSVMTSGSNEQFF.

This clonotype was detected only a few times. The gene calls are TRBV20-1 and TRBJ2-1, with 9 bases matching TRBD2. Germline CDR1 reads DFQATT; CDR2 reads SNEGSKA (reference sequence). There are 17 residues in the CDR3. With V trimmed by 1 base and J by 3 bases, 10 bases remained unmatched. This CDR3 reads CSARVAGGPMGYNEQFF. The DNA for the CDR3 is TGCAGTGCTAGAGTGGCGGGAGGGCCGATGGGCTACAATGAGCAGTTCTTC.